This T cell receptor beta chain derives from a study of T-cell memory formation after mild COVID-19. Study-wide background: The two donors had largely donor-specific TCR clusters. General study points: Certain responding clones were present in pre-infection memory, suggesting participation of cross-reactive memory. The study found contracting CD4+ clones mainly in CM and EM and contracting CD8+ clones in EMRA.

TCRdb recomputed calls from the 5' RACE reads with MiXCR, one row per CDR3 protein. The data show about 88,000 distinct CDR3 sequences, with about 23% seen just once and under 50% held by the top ten. This clonotype was detected only once. Its antigen is not identified. The germline V gene has CDR1 SEHNR and CDR2 FQNEAQ (reference sequence). V was pared by 7 bases and J by 8 bases, with 10 bases between. CDR3 size: 11 residues. Source material: PBMCs or a T cell subset sorted from them (not recorded which). The receptor's source is a man aged 18 to 35 who had mild COVID-19 (a few samples of this study predate the infection). Cell type and time point are not known. This sequence joins TRBV7-9 and TRBJ2-3, with TRBD2 as a possible D gene (6 bases). CDR3 DNA sequence: TGTGCCAGCAACCCCGGGAGTACGCAGTATTTT. It codes for CASNPGSTQYF.